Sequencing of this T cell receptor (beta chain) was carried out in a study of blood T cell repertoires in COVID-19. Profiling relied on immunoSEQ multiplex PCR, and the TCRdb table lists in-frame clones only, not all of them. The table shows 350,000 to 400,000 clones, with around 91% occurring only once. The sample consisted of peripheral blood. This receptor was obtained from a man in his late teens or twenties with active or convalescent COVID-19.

The CDR3 DNA reads TGTGCCATCAGTGACCCCGGGGGGATGACAGATGAAGCTTTCTTT. Protein: CAISDPGGMTDEAFF. The chain combines TRBV10-3 with TRBJ1-1, with TRBD1 as a possible D gene (5 bases). The V gene lost 3 bases and the J gene lost 7 bases, with 18 bases spanning the gap. CDR1 is ENHRY and CDR2 is SYGVKD in the germline V gene. The CDR3 covers 15 residues.